Below are 31 T cell receptor beta chains sequenced from a single sample in a study of CD8+CD57+ T cells in acquired aplastic anemia. The authors sequenced patients whose flow cytometry had shown CD8+CD57+ cell expansion. The template for TCR beta VDJ and CDR3 sequence profiling was genomic DNA. TCRdb called the reads again in MiXCR, with one record for every CDR3 protein. The table lists approximately 250,000 distinct CDR3 sequences, around 82% of them singletons, with around 40% in the top ten. Material for sequencing was sorted CD4+, CD8+, or CD8+CD57+ T cells (not recorded which) from PBMCs. The receptors stem from a human donor with aplastic anemia.

The J gene is TRBJ2-1, the V gene TRBV9; 10 positions match TRBD1. With 4 bases clipped from V and 8 bases from J, the junction kept 12 bases outside the gene matches. This CDR3 is built from 16 residues. Germline V gene data show CDR1 as SGDLS and CDR2 as YYNGEE. This CDR3 is CASSSRDRGLYYEQFF. CDR3 in DNA: TGTGCCAGCAGCTCACGGGACAGGGGCTTGTACTATGAGCAGTTCTTC. Full variable domain (missing parts from reference TRBV9 and TRBJ2-1): DSGVTQTPKHLITATGQRVTLRCSPRSGDLSVYWYQQSLDQGLQFLIQYYNGEERAKGNILERFSAQQFPDLHSELNLSSLELGDSALYFCASSSRDRGLYYEQFFGPGTRLTVL.

This clonotype was detected only once. V is TRBV24-1 and J is TRBJ1-5; D is possibly TRBD1 (5 bases). Trimming left V 4 bases short and J 4 bases short, with 13 bases between. The CDR3 consists of 15 residues. Germline CDR1 KGHDR, CDR2 SFDVKD. The CDR3 sequence: CATSEKGRGNQPQHF. The DNA of the CDR3 is TGTGCCACCAGTGAAAAGGGACGGGGGAATCAGCCCCAGCATTTT.

The chain couples TRBV20-1 to TRBJ2-3, with TRBD2 matching 11 bases. Germline CDR1 and CDR2: DFQATT and SNEGSKA (reference sequence). This CDR3 is 13 amino acids long. The trim removed 6 bases at V and 3 bases at J, leaving 2 bases unmatched. CDR3 loop: CSAGTSGTDTQYF. CDR3 nucleotides: TGCAGTGCGGGGACTAGCGGAACAGATACGCAGTATTTT.

With regard to this clonotype: This CDR3 fails to terminate in the conserved phenylalanine or tryptophan, so it likely reflects a read error. The DNA is left out, because the CDR3 cannot be placed on it with certainty; the CDR3 is given as TCRdb lists it. The chain is built from TRBV7-9 and TRBJ2-3; the D segment call TRBD2 is taken from the table without a DNA check. Germline lookup yields CDR1 SEHNR and CDR2 FQNEAQ (reference sequence). The CDR3 has 13 amino acids, counting both end residues. The chain's CDR3 is CDSSAGWGEGTEA.

The chain is built from TRBV10-3 and TRBJ1-4; D remains unclear. The CDR3 consists of 15 residues. The germline gives CDR1 ENHRY, CDR2 SYGVKD. Between the trimmed V and J ends, which lost 3 bases and 6 bases, there was a span of 14 bases. This chain's CDR3 is CAISDQSVSYEKLFF. The CDR3 nucleotides are TGTGCCATCAGTGATCAGTCAGTTTCGTATGAAAAACTGTTTTTT.

Points on this clonotype: Because it lacks the conserved phenylalanine or tryptophan at the end, this CDR3 is likely a read error. The DNA is omitted, as the CDR3 cannot be located on it reliably, and the CDR3 follows TCRdb's listing. CDR3 sequence: CASVLGSGETDL. V usage is TRBV7-2 and J usage is TRBJ1-1; TRBD1, the D gene given by the table, was not confirmed from the DNA. CDR1 and CDR2 (germline): SGHTA, FQGNSA. The CDR3 is 12 amino acids long, termini counted.

Notes on this clonotype: Relative to the germline gene, one junction end is altered; a read error may explain this. V and J are TRBV19 and TRBJ2-3; perhaps TRBD1 as D (6 bases). Judging by the DNA end, TRBJ2-1 fits better; the J call may be wrong. CDR1 and CDR2 (germline): LNHDA, SQIVND (reference sequence). CDR3 length equals 14 residues. The CDR3 protein is CATIPGQGHNKQFF. The CDR3, as DNA: TGTGCCACCATCCCGGGACAAGGTCACAATAAGCAGTTCTTC.

This clonotype occurred a few times. The chain couples TRBV2 to TRBJ2-7; unclear D gene. The V end lost 4 bases, the J end lost 0 bases, and 7 bases lay between the germline ends. CDR3 size: 13 residues. Germline assignment: CDR1 SNHLY and CDR2 FYNNEI. CDR3 protein: CASSVTSSYEQYF. CDR3 DNA: TGTGCCAGCAGTGTGACGAGCTCCTACGAGCAGTACTTC.

DNA for the CDR3: TGTGCCAGCAGCAGCTATCGGGAGTCCAACAGATACGCATTCTTT. The encoded protein is CASSSYRESNRYAFF. The chain has TRBV7-8 and TRBJ1-1; D is unclear. This CDR3 spans 15 amino acids. CDR1 is SGHVS and CDR2 is FQNEAQ in the germline V gene. V lost 5 bases and J 14 bases, leaving 27 bases between the germline ends.

Note on this clonotype: Relative to the germline gene, one junction end is altered; a read error may explain this. The V and J genes are TRBV2 and TRBJ2-2, with 8 bases aligning to TRBD2. The germline CDR1 and CDR2 sequences are SNHLY and FYNNEI. This CDR3 is 15 amino acids long. CDR3 residues: CASSDGRVNGCTLCF. In nucleotides, the CDR3 is TGTGCCAGCAGTGACGGGAGGGTCAATGGCTGCACGCTCTGTTTT.

Note on this clonotype: The junction differs from germline at one of its ends, possibly a read error. The chain joins TRBV7-8 to TRBJ2-3; 7 bases match TRBD2. CDR1 and CDR2 from the germline V gene are SGHVS and FQNEAQ. There are 14 residues in the CDR3. CDR3 protein: CASSLAPDGTTLYF. In nucleotides, the CDR3 is TGTGCCAGCAGCTTAGCTCCAGACGGGACTACCCTTTACTTT.

Comment on this clonotype: A read error may account for a junction end that differs from germline. The J gene is TRBJ2-3, the V gene TRBV7-3; tentative D call: TRBD1 (6 bases). Germline loops: CDR1 SGHTA, CDR2 FQGTGA. There are 14 residues in the CDR3. The CDR3 spells CASSTKKTGPYEQF. DNA of the CDR3: TGTGCCAGCAGCACCAAAAAGACAGGACCCTACGAGCAGTTT.

The gene calls are TRBV7-8 and TRBJ1-4, with D uncertain. CDR3 length: 16 residues. CDR1 and CDR2 (germline): SGHVS, FQNEAQ. V dropped 1 base and J dropped 14 bases, with 23 bases sitting between them. CDR3 sequence: CASSLVGGPDRQYLFF. In DNA form, the CDR3 reads TGTGCCAGCAGCTTAGTGGGAGGGCCCGATAGGCAGTATCTGTTTTTT.

A remark on this clonotype: An end of the junction does not agree with germline; a read error may underlie this. The CDR3 spells CASGDGGTYTEYF. CDR3 DNA sequence: TGTGCCAGCGGGGACGGGGGTACATATACGGAGTATTTT. The rearrangement links TRBV7-9 to TRBJ2-3, with D possibly being TRBD2 (6 bases). Germline V gives CDR1 SEHNR, CDR2 FQNEAQ (reference sequence). The CDR3 is 13 amino acids.

In regard to this clonotype: No conserved phenylalanine or tryptophan ends this CDR3, so it is likely a read error. It is unclear where the CDR3 begins or ends on the DNA, so no DNA is shown, and the CDR3 is as TCRdb lists it. The V and J genes are TRBV2 and TRBJ2-3; the table's D call, TRBD1, has no DNA check behind it. The CDR3 sequence runs 15 residues, both termini included. Germline loops: CDR1 SNHLY, CDR2 FYNNEI. This chain's CDR3 is CASSGGGIHEELLGL.

This clonotype was found a few times. The gene calls are TRBV9 and TRBJ1-2, with D possibly being TRBD1 (5 bases). Germline CDR1 is SGDLS and CDR2 is YYNGEE. The CDR3 consists of 12 residues. The V gene lost 0 bases and the J gene lost 6 bases, with 6 bases spanning the gap. The chain's CDR3 is CASSVGGDGYTF. CDR3 in DNA: TGTGCCAGCAGCGTAGGGGGCGATGGCTACACCTTC.

As to this clonotype: Compared with germline, one end of the junction differs, possibly owing to a read error. The rearrangement joins TRBV12-3 or TRBV12-4 to TRBJ2-5; a possible D gene is TRBD2 (7 bases). The CDR3 is 12 amino acids. The CDR3 DNA follows: TGTGCCGGCAGACGGGGGGCGGAGACCCAGTACTTC. It specifies CAGRRGAETQYF.

By sample fraction, this clonotype is large. The chain recombines TRBV2 with TRBJ1-1, with D perhaps matching TRBD1 (6 bases). Germline V gene data show CDR1 as SNHLY and CDR2 as FYNNEI. The CDR3 covers 15 residues. Trimming took off 4 bases at V and 1 base at J, with 13 bases between the two ends. DNA for the CDR3: TGTGCCAGCAGTGGGGTGGGGGGGGCGAACACTGAAGCTTTCTTT. Translation: CASSGVGGANTEAFF.

The chain employs TRBV15 and TRBJ2-7, with 8 bases aligning to TRBD1. CDR1 and CDR2 (germline): LNHNV, YYDKDF (reference sequence). This CDR3 spans 15 amino acids. CDR3 sequence: CASSPMRDRYYEYFV. The DNA of the CDR3 is TGTGCCAGCAGCCCGATGCGGGACAGGTACTACGAGTACTTCGTC.

On this clonotype: Germline is not matched at one junction end, which may reflect a read error. Here the CDR3 DNA reads TGTGCCTGCAGCTTACGGGACAGGGGCTTGGACTATGTTTTT. Encoded protein: CACSLRDRGLDYVF. The V gene is TRBV13, the J gene TRBJ1-4, with 10 bases fitting TRBD1. This CDR3 region has 14 residues. CDR1 and CDR2 from the germline V gene are PRHDT and FYEKMQ (reference sequence).

In its sample, this clonotype was seen once. The V and J genes are TRBV7-2 and TRBJ2-7, with TRBD1 identical over 10 bases. Germline loops: CDR1 SGHTA, CDR2 FQGNSA. The CDR3 runs 14 residues. The CDR3 sequence is CASSLGGQGPTDTV. The CDR3 bases are TGTGCCAGCAGCTTAGGGGGACAGGGGCCTACAGATACGGTC.

This rearrangement joins TRBV20-1 to TRBJ1-1; 10 bases match TRBD1. From germline, CDR1 is DFQATT and CDR2 SNEGSKA (reference sequence). J was trimmed by 10 bases and V by 1 base; bases with no gene match: 9. The CDR3 runs 14 residues. The CDR3 nucleotides read TGCAGTGCTAGAGGGGACAGGGGTCGGGGGGGAGCTTTCTTT. As protein: CSARGDRGRGGAFF.

With respect to this clonotype: Since no conserved phenylalanine or tryptophan closes the CDR3, a read error is the likely cause. The limits of the CDR3 on the DNA are not certain, so only TCRdb's listed CDR3 is given. The genes are TRBV7-8 and TRBJ1-5; the table's TRBD1 call for D was not verified on the DNA. The germline V gene encodes CDR1 SGHVS and CDR2 FQNEAQ. 13 amino acids form the CDR3, both terminal residues included. This CDR3 reads CASSLGGGGFGEA.

This clonotype has only a few counts. The V and J genes are TRBV7-3 and TRBJ2-7, with TRBD1 matching over 7 bases. Per the germline V gene, CDR1 is SGHTA and CDR2 is FQGTGA. This CDR3 is built from 13 residues. V was clipped by 8 bases and J by 2 bases; unmatched bases: 6. The CDR3 DNA follows: TGTGCCAGCTCAAGACAGGGCCCCTACGAGCAGTACTTC. It codes for CASSRQGPYEQYF.

The chain recombines TRBV7-9 with TRBJ1-5, with TRBD1 as a possible D gene (5 bases). The V and J ends lost 6 bases and 13 bases respectively, with 22 bases between them. CDR3 length equals 14 residues. Germline V gives CDR1 SEHNR, CDR2 FQNEAQ (reference sequence). CDR3 residues: CASSFNGSWGEQHF. The CDR3 DNA is TGTGCCAGCAGTTTTAACGGGAGTTGGGGGGAGCAGCATTTT. The full variable domain, rest sourced from reference TRBV7-9 and TRBJ1-5, is DTGVSQNPRHKITKRGQNVTFRCDPISEHNRLYWYRQTLGQGPEFLTYFQNEAQLEKSRLLSDRFSAERPKGSFSTLEIQRTEQGDSAMYLCASSFNGSWGEQHFGDGTRLSIL.

The V call is TRBV7-8, the J call TRBJ1-2, with D hard to call. This CDR3 is 15 amino acids long. The ends were cut back, 0 bases at V and 14 bases at J, with 22 bases in the middle. Germline V lookup: CDR1 SGHVS, CDR2 FQNEAQ. CDR3 coding DNA: TGTGCCAGCAGCTTAGCGGGAGACCCCAATAATGAGTATACCTTC. Protein: CASSLAGDPNNEYTF.

On this clonotype itself: Lacking the conserved final phenylalanine or tryptophan, this CDR3 likely reflects a read error. The V call is TRBV7-9, the J call TRBJ2-3; D is possibly TRBD1 (5 bases). CDR3 length: 13 residues. Trimming took off 4 bases at V and 10 bases at J, with 15 bases between the two ends. Germline V gene lookup returns CDR1 SEHNR and CDR2 FQNEAQ (reference sequence). This CDR3 is CASSYQSTGAQYE. DNA for the CDR3: TGTGCCAGCAGCTATCAGAGCACAGGTGCGCAGTATGAG.

The rearrangement joins TRBV7-9 to TRBJ1-6, with TRBD1 matching 8 bases. The junction had 25 bases not matched to a gene; V was cut back by 11 bases and J by 16 bases. Germline CDR1 reads SEHNR; CDR2 reads FQNEAQ (reference sequence). The CDR3 covers 16 residues. In DNA form, the CDR3 reads TGTGCCGGCCAGGGGGCTAGGGAGGCCCAGTATTTCGGGCTCCACTTT. It codes for CAGQGAREAQYFGLHF.

This sequence joins TRBV6-5 and TRBJ1-1; no clear D gene. V was pared by 2 bases and J by 8 bases, with 6 bases between. Per the germline V gene, CDR1 is MNHEY and CDR2 is SVGAGI. The CDR3 contains 11 residues. CDR3 sequence (DNA): TGTGCCAGCAGTTACGTGCAGGAAGCTTTCTTT. This translates into CASSYVQEAFF.

The V gene is TRBV2, the J gene TRBJ1-1, with TRBD2 as a possible D gene (7 bases). The end of the DNA aligns better with TRBJ2-7, so the J call may be wrong. Per the germline V gene, CDR1 is SNHLY and CDR2 is FYNNEI. The CDR3 length is 15 residues. The DNA for the CDR3 is TGTGCCAGCAGTGAAGAGGGCGCGGGGGCCAACGAGCAGTACTTC. It yields the protein CASSEEGAGANEQYF.

As to this clonotype: One end of the junction varies from germline; a read error may be responsible. V is TRBV7-8 and J is TRBJ2-1, with a possible D match to TRBD2 (6 bases). The CDR3 consists of 14 residues. CDR1 SGHVS and CDR2 FQNEAQ come from the germline V gene. Here the CDR3 reads CASSPKSVGTALSF. The DNA for the CDR3 is TGTGCCAGCAGCCCGAAGTCAGTCGGGACTGCCCTTTCCTTC.